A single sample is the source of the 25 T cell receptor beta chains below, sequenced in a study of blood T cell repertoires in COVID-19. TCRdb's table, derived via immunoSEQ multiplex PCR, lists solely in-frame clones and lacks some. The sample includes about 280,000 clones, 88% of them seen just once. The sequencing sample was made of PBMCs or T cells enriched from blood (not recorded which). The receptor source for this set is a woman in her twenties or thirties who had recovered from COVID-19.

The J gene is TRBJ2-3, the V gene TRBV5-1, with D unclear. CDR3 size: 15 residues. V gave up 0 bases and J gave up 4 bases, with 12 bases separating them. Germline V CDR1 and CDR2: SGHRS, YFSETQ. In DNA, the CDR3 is TGCGCCAGCAGCTTGGACCACGTGGGCCCAGATACGCAGTATTTT. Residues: CASSLDHVGPDTQYF.

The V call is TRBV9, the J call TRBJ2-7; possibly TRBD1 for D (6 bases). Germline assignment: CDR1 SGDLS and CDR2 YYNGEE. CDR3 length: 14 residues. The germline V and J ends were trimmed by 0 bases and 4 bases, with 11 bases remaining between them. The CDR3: CASSVDGTPYEQYF. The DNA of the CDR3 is TGTGCCAGCAGCGTAGACGGGACACCGTACGAGCAGTACTTC. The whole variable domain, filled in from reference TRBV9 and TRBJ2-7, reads DSGVTQTPKHLITATGQRVTLRCSPRSGDLSVYWYQQSLDQGLQFLIQYYNGEERAKGNILERFSAQQFPDLHSELNLSSLELGDSALYFCASSVDGTPYEQYFGPGTRLTVT.

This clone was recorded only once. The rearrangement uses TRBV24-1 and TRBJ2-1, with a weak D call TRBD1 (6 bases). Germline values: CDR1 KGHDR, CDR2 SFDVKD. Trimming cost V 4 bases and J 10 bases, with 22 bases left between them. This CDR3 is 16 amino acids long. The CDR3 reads CATSDPGPHGDREQFF. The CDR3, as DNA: TGTGCCACCAGTGACCCCGGACCCCATGGCGACAGGGAGCAGTTCTTC.

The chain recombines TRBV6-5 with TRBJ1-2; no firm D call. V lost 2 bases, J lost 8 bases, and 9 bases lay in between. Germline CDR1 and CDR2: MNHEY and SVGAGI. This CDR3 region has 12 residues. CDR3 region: CASSYRRGGYTF. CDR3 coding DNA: TGTGCCAGCAGTTACCGACGAGGCGGCTACACCTTC.

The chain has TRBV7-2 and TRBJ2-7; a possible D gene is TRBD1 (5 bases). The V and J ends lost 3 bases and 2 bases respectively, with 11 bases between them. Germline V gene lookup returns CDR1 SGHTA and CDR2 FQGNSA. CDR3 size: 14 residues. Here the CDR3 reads CASSLWGPPYEQYF. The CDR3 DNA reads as TGTGCCAGCAGCTTGTGGGGCCCCCCCTACGAGCAGTACTTC.

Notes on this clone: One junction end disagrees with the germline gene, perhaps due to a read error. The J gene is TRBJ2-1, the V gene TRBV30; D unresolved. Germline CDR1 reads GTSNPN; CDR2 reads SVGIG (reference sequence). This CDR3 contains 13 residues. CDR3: CAWSGSANNGQFF. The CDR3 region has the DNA TGTGCCTGGTCCGGGTCGGCCAACAATGGGCAGTTCTTC.

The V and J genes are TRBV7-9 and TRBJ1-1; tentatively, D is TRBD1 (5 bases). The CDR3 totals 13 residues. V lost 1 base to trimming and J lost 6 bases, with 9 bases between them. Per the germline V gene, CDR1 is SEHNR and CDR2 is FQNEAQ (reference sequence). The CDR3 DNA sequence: TGTGCCAGCAGCTTAGAGTCAGGGTCTGAAGCTTTCTTT. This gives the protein CASSLESGSEAFF.

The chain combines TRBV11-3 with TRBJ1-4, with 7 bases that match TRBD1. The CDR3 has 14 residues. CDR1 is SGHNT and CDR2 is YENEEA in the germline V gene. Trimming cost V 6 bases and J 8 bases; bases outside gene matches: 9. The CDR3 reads CASSPPGTAEKLFF. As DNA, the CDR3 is TGTGCCAGCAGTCCCCCCGGGACAGCCGAAAAACTGTTTTTT.

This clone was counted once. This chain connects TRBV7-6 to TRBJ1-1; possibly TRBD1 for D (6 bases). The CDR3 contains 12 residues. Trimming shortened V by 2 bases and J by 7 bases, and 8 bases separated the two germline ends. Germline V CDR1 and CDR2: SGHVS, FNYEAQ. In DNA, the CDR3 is TGTGCCAGCAGCTTATTGGACAGTGAAGCTTTCTTT. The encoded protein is CASSLLDSEAFF.

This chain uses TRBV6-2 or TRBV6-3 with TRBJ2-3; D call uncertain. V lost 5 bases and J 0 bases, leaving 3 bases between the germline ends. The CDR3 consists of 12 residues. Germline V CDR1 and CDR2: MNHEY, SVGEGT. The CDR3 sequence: CASSPSTDTQYF. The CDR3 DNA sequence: TGTGCCAGCAGTCCAAGCACAGATACGCAGTATTTT.

The CDR3 loop is CASSIPPSQPQHF. The CDR3, as DNA: TGTGCCAGTAGTATACCCCCCAGTCAGCCCCAGCATTTT. This chain links TRBV19 with TRBJ1-5; D is ambiguous. The CDR3 contains 13 residues. The V end lost 2 bases, the J end lost 6 bases, and 8 bases lay between the germline ends. The germline gives CDR1 LNHDA, CDR2 SQIVND (reference sequence).

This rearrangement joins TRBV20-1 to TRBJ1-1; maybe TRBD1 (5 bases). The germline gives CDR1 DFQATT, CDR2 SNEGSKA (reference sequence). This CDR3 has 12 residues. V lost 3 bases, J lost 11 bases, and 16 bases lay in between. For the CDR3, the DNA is TGCAGTGCTAGTACCGGTGGCAAGGGGGCTTTCTTT. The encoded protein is CSASTGGKGAFF.

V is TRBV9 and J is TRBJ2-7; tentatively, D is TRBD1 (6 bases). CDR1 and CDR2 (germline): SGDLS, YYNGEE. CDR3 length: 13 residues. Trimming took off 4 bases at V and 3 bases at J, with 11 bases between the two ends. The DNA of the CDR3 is TGTGCCAGCAGCCCCGAGGGGGACTACGAGCAGTACTTC. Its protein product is CASSPEGDYEQYF.

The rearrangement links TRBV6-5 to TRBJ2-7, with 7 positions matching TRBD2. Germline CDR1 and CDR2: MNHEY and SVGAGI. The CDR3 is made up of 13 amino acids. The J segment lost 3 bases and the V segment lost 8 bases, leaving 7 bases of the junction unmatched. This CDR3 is CASGASGLYEQYF. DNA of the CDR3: TGTGCCAGCGGGGCTAGCGGTCTCTACGAGCAGTACTTC.

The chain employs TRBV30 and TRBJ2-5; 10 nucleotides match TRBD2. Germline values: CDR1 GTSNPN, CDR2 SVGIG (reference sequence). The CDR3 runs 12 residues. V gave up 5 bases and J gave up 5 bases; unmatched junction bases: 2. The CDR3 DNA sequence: TGTGCCTGGGAGACTAGCGGGGAGACCCAGTACTTC. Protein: CAWETSGETQYF.

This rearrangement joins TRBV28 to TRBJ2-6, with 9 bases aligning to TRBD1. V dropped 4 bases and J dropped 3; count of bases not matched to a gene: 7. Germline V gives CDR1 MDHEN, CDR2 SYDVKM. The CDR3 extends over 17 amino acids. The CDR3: CASSSRGQGVGANVLTF. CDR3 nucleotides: TGTGCCAGCAGTTCGAGGGGACAGGGAGTTGGGGCCAACGTCCTGACTTTC.

The CDR3 nucleotides are TGTGCCAGCAGTCGAGCTACCGGGACAGGGGATTCACCCCTCCACTTT. The encoded protein is CASSRATGTGDSPLHF. J is TRBJ1-6 and V is TRBV6-6; TRBD1 matches 10 bases. From germline, CDR1 is MNHNY and CDR2 SVGAGI (reference sequence). The ends lost 5 bases at V and 8 bases at J; junction bases unmatched: 9. This CDR3 is 16 amino acids long.

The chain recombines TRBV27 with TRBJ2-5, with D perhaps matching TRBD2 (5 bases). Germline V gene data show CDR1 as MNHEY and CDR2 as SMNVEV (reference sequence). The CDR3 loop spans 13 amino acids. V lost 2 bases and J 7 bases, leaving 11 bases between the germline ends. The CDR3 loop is CASSLNGVATQYF. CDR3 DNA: TGTGCCAGCAGTTTAAACGGGGTGGCGACCCAGTACTTC.

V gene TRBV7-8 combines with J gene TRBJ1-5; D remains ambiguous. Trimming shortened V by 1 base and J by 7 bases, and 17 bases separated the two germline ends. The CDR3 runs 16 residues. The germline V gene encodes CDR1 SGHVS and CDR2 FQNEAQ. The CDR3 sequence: CASSLGSGFFDQPQHF. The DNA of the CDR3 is TGTGCCAGCAGCTTAGGGTCGGGGTTTTTCGACCAGCCCCAGCATTTT.

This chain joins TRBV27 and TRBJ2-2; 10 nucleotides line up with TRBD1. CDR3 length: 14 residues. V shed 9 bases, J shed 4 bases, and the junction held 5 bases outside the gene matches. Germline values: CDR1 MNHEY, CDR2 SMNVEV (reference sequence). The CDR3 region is CASRTGGSTGELFF. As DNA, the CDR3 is TGTGCCAGTAGGACAGGGGGATCCACCGGGGAGCTGTTTTTT.

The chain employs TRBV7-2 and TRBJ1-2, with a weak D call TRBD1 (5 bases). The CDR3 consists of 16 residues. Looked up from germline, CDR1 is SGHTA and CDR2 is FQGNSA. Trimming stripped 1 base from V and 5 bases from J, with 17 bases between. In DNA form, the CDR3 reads TGTGCCAGCAGCTTAGTCTCTAGGGACTGGAGGTATGGCTACACCTTC. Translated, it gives CASSLVSRDWRYGYTF.

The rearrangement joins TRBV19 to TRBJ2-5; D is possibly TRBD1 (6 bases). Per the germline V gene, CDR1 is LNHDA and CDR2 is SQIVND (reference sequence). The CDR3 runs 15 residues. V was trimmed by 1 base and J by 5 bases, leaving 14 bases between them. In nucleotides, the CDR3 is TGTGCCAGTAGTATAGTATCAGGGGCCGGGGAGACCCAGTACTTC. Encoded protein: CASSIVSGAGETQYF.

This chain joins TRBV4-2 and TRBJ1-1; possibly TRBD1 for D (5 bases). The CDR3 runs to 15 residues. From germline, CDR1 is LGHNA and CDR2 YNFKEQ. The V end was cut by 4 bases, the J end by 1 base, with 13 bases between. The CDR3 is CASSPSTGPNTEAFF. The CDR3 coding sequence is TGTGCCAGCAGCCCCTCCACAGGACCGAACACTGAAGCTTTCTTT.

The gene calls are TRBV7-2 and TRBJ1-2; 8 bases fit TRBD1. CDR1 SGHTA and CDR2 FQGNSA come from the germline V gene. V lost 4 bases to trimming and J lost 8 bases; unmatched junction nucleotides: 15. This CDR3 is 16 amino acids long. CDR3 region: CASSSLTGAFSRGYTF. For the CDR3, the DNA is TGTGCCAGCAGCTCCCTGACAGGGGCCTTCTCTAGGGGCTACACCTTC.

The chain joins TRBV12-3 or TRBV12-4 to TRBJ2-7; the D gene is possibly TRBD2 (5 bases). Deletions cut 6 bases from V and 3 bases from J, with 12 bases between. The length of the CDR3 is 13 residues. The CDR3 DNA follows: TGTGCCAGCAGCCACCCTACTAGCTACGAGCAGTACTTC. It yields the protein CASSHPTSYEQYF.